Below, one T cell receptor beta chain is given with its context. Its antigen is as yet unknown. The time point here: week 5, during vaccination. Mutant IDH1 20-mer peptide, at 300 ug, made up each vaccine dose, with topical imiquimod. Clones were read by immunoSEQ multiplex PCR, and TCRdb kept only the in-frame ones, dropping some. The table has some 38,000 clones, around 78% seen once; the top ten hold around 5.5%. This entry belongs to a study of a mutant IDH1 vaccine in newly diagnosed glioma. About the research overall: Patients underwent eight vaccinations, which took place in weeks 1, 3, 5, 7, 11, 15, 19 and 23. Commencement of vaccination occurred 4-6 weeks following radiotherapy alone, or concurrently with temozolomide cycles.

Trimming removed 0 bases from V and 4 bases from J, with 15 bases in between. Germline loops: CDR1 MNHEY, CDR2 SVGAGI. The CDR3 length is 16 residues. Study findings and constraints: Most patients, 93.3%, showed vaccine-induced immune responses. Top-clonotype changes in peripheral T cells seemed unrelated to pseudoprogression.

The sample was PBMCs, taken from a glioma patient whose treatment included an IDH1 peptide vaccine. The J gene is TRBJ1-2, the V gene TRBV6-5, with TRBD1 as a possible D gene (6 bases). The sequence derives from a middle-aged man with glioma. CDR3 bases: TGTGCCAGCAGTTACTCTTCTCGGGGGCCGGGCTATGGCTACACCTTC. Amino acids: CASSYSSRGPGYGYTF.